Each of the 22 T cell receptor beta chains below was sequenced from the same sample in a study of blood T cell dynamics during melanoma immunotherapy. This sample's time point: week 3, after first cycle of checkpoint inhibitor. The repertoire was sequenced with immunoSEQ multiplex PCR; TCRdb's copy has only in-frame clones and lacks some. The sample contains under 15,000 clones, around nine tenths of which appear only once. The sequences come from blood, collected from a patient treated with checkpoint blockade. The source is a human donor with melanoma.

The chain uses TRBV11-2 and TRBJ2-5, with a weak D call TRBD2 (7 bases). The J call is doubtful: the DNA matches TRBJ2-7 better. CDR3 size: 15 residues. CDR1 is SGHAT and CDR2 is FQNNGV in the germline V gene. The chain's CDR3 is CASSNIRGGGNEQYF. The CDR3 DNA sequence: TGTGCCAGCAGTAACATCAGAGGGGGGGGTAACGAGCAGTACTTC.

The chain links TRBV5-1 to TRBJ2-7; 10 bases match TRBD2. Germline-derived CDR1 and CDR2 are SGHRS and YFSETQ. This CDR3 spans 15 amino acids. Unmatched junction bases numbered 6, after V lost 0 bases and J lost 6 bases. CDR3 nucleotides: TGCGCCAGCAGCTTGGTTCTAGCGGGAGCAGGCGAGCAGTACTTC. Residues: CASSLVLAGAGEQYF.

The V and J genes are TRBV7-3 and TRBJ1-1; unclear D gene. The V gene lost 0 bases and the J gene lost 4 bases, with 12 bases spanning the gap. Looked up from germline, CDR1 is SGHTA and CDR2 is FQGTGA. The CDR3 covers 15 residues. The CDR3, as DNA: TGTGCCAGCAGCTTAACGCCTGGGTTGGGCACTGAAGCTTTCTTT. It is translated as CASSLTPGLGTEAFF. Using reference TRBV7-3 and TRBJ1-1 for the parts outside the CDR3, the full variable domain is GAGVSQTPSNKVTEKGKYVELRCDPISGHTALYWYRQSLGQGPEFLIYFQGTGAADDSGLPNDRFFAVRPEGSVSTLKIQRTERGDSAVYLCASSLTPGLGTEAFFGQGTRLTVV.

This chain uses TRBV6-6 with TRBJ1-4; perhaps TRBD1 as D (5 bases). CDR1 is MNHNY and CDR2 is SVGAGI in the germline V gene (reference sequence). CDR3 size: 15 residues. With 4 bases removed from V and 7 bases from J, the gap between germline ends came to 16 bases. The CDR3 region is CASSSPGGGTEKLFF. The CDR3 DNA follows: TGTGCCAGCAGTTCCCCGGGTGGGGGAACTGAAAAACTGTTTTTT.

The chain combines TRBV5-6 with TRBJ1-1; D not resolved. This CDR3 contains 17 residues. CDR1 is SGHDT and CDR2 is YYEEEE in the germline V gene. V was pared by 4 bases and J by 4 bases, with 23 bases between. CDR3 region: CASSPSWIVNQVTEAFF. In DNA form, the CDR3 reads TGTGCCAGCAGCCCCTCCTGGATAGTCAACCAGGTCACTGAAGCTTTCTTT.

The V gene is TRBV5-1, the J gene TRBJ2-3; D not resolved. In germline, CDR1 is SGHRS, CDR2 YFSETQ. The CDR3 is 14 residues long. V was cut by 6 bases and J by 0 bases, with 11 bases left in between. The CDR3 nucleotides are TGCGCCAGCACCCCACCGGAGAGCACAGATACGCAGTATTTT. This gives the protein CASTPPESTDTQYF.

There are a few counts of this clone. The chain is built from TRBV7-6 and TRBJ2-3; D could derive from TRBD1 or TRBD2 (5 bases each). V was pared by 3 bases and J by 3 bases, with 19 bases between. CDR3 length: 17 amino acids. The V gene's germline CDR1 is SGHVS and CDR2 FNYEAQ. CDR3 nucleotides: TGTGCCAGCAGCTTTGAGGTTGGGTGGGGGAGTACAGATACGCAGTATTTT. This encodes CASSFEVGWGSTDTQYF. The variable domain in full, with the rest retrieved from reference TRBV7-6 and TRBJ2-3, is GAGVSQSPRYKVTKRGQDVALRCDPISGHVSLYWYRQALGQGPEFLTYFNYEAQQDKSGLPNDRFSAERPEGSISTLTIQRTEQRDSAMYRCASSFEVGWGSTDTQYFGPGTRLTVL.

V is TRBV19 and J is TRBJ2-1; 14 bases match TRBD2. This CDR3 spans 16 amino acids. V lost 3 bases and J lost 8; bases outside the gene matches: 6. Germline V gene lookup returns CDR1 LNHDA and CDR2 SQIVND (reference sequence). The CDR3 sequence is CASSMGGTSGSYEQFF. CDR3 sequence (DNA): TGTGCCAGTAGTATGGGCGGGACTAGCGGGAGCTATGAGCAGTTCTTC.

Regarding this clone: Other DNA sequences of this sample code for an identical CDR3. CDR3 amino acids: CASSLGTANQPQHF. For the CDR3, the DNA is TGTGCCAGCAGCTTAGGGACGGCCAATCAGCCCCAGCATTTT. The V and J genes are TRBV7-9 and TRBJ1-5; D gene unclear. V gave up 1 base and J gave up 3 bases, with 7 bases separating them. The CDR3 is made up of 14 amino acids. From germline, CDR1 is SEHNR and CDR2 FQNEAQ (reference sequence).

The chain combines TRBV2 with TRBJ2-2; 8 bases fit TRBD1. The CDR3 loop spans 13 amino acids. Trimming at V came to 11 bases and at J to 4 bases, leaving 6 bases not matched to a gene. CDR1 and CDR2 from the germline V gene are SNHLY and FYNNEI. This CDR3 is CAGQGLSTGELFF. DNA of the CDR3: TGTGCCGGACAGGGTTTAAGCACCGGGGAGCTGTTTTTT.

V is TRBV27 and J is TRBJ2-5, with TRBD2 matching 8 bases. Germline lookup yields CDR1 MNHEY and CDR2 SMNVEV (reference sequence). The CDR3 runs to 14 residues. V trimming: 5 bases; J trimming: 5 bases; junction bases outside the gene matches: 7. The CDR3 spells CASSPAGVVETQYF. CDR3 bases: TGTGCCAGCAGTCCAGCGGGAGTGGTGGAGACCCAGTACTTC.

CDR3 sequence reads: CASSSWTSSYEQYF. The CDR3 nucleotides are TGTGCCAGCAGCTCGTGGACCAGCTCCTACGAGCAGTACTTC. The rearrangement links TRBV7-6 to TRBJ2-7; no firm D call. Germline CDR1 is SGHVS and CDR2 is FNYEAQ. The germline V and J ends were trimmed by 4 bases and 0 bases, with 10 bases remaining between them. The CDR3 contains 14 residues.

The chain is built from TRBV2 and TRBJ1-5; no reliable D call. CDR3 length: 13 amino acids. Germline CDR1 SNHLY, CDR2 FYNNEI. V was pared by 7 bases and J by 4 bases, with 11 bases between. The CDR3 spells CASNQEMNQPQHF. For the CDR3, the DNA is TGTGCCAGCAACCAGGAAATGAATCAGCCCCAGCATTTT.

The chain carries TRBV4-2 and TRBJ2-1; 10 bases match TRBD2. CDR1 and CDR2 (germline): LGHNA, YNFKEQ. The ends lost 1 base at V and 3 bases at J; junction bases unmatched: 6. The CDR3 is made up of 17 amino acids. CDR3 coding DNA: TGTGCCAGCAGCCAAGTCTCAGCGGGGGGGAGCTACAATGAGCAGTTCTTC. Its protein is CASSQVSAGGSYNEQFF.

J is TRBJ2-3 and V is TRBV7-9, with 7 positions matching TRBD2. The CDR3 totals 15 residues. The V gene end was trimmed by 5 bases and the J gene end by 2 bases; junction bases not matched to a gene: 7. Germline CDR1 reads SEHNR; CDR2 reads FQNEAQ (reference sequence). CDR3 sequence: CASSTAGLDTDTQYF. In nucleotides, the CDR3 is TGTGCCAGCAGCACAGCGGGGCTGGACACAGATACGCAGTATTTT.

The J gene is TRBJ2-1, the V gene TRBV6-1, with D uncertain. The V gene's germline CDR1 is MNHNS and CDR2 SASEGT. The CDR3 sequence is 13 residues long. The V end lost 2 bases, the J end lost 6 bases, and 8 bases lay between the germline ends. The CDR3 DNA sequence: TGTGCCAGCAGTGAACTTAGAATCAATGAGCAGTTCTTC. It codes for CASSELRINEQFF.

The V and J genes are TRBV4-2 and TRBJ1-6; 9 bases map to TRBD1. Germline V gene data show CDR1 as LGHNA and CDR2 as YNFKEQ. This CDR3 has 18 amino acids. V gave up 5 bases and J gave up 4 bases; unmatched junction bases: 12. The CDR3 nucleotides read TGTGCCAGCAGCTATCAGTGGGGGACAGGGACGTATAATTCACCCCTCCACTTT. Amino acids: CASSYQWGTGTYNSPLHF.

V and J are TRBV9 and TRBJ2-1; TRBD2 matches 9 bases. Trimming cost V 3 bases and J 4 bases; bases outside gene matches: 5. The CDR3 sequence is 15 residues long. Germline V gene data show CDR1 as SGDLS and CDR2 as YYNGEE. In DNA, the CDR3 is TGTGCCAGCAGCGAACAAGCGGGGGGTTACAATGAGCAGTTCTTC. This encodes CASSEQAGGYNEQFF.

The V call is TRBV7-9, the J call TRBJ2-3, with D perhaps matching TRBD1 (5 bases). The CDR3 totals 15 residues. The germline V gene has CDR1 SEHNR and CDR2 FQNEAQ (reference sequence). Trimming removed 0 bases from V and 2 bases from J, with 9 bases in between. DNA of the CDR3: TGTGCCAGCAGCTTAGCTGGCAGGGCCACAGATACGCAGTATTTT. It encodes CASSLAGRATDTQYF. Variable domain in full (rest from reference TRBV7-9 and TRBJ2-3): DTGVSQNPRHKITKRGQNVTFRCDPISEHNRLYWYRQTLGQGPEFLTYFQNEAQLEKSRLLSDRFSAERPKGSFSTLEIQRTEQGDSAMYLCASSLAGRATDTQYFGPGTRLTVL.

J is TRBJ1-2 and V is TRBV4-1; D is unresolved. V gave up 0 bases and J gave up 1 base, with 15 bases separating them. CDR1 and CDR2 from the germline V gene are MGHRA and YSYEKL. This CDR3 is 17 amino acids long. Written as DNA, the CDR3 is TGCGCCAGCAGCCAAGATCGGGTCAGACCCTATAACTATGGCTACACCTTC. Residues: CASSQDRVRPYNYGYTF.

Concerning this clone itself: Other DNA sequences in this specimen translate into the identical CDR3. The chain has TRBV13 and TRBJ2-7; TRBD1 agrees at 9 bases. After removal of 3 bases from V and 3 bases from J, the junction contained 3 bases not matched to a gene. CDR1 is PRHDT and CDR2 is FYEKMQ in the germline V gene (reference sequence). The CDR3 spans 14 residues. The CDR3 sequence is CASSLATGGYEQYF. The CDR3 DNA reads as TGTGCCAGCAGCTTGGCGACAGGGGGCTACGAGCAGTACTTC.

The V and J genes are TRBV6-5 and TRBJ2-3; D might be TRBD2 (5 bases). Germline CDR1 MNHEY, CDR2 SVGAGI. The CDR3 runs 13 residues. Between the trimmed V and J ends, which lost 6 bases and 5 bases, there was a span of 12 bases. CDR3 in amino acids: CASRSTREDTQYF. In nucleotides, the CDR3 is TGTGCCAGCAGGTCAACTAGGGAAGATACGCAGTATTTT.